This TCR beta chain was documented in a study of shared clonotypes between healthy human individuals. Germline V gene lookup returns CDR1 MDHEN and CDR2 SYDVKM. Trimming cost V 8 bases and J 9 bases; bases outside gene matches: 20. The CDR3 spans 17 residues. As regards this clone: The antigen is unknown.

Over several immunoSEQ plates, each subset's genomic DNA was distributed in even portions. Assay used: immunoSEQ multiplex PCR; TCRdb lists only in-frame clones, some missing. Seen here are 2,500,000 or so clones, about 90% observed once, and the top ten hold 0.37%. Regarding the study as a whole: In having few donors, the study represented limited genetic and exposure-history diversity. Clonotypes shared by all four sorted-subset donors had higher generation probabilities than non-shared clonotypes.

This sequence joins TRBV28 and TRBJ1-5; 9 bases agree with TRBD1. The sample taken for sequencing was naive CD4+ T cells from PBMCs. Subset: CD45RA+ positively selected. This clonotype was obtained from a man younger than 35 in good health. Some clones in this sample may be carry-over from other donors' samples. The CDR3, as DNA: TGTGCCAGCCTCCCGGGGGGACAGGGCCCACTCCTGACGCCCCAGCATTTT. Protein product: CASLPGGQGPLLTPQHF. The whole variable domain, filled in from reference TRBV28 and TRBJ1-5, reads DVKVTQSSRYLVKRTGEKVFLECVQDMDHENMFWYRQDPGLGLRLIYFSYDVKMKEKGDIPEGYSVSREKKERFSLILESASTNQTSMYLCASLPGGQGPLLTPQHFGDGTRLSIL.